This T cell receptor (beta chain) was captured by sequencing in a study of blood T cells in healthy people across ages. The second PCR ran about 6 to 12 cycles with a sample-barcoded 5' primer and J-beta primers. Tags on each cDNA molecule came from a template-switch adaptor with 12 random nucleotides. MiXCR, applied by TCRdb to the 5' RACE reads, yields one record per CDR3 protein. The sample lists over 750,000 distinct CDR3 sequences, 20% to 30% occurring once. V dropped 1 base and J dropped 7 bases, with 12 bases sitting between them. CDR1 is LGHDT and CDR2 is YNNKEL in the germline V gene (reference sequence). The CDR3 has 14 amino acids. These same records also appear under a second study, on T cells of mothers and their children. From that paper: Every microgram of extracted RNA entered cDNA synthesis, around 1.4 ug per 15 ul.

The chain employs TRBV3-1 and TRBJ2-3; D gene unclear. The sequence came from a boy younger than 18 in good health. The material sequenced was blood. In DNA, the CDR3 is TGTGCCAGCAGCCAAGGTCGGCAGGTAAATACGCAGTATTTT. Translated, it gives CASSQGRQVNTQYF.